The 32 T cell receptor beta chains below all came from one sample that was sequenced in a study of shared clonotypes between healthy human individuals. Measured with immunoSEQ multiplex PCR; TCRdb has only the in-frame clones, and not every one. The sample consists of over 400,000 clones, about 78% of them appearing once. Sequencing was done on a sample of PBMCs. These receptors were taken from a woman in her thirties or forties in good health. Some clones in this sample may be carry-over from other donors' samples.

V usage is TRBV19 and J usage is TRBJ1-1; TRBD1 matches 8 bases. Germline values: CDR1 LNHDA, CDR2 SQIVND (reference sequence). The CDR3 runs 15 residues. V shed 3 bases and J 1 base; nucleotides not matched to a gene: 4. CDR3 amino acids: CASSMRDRTNTEAFF. The DNA for the CDR3 is TGTGCCAGTAGTATGCGGGACAGGACGAACACTGAAGCTTTCTTT.

The chain uses TRBV29-1 and TRBJ2-5; the match to TRBD2 covers 12 bases. The CDR3 covers 16 residues. V was clipped by 6 bases and J by 4 bases; unmatched bases: 12. CDR1 is SQVTM, CDR2 ANQGSEA, per germline. The CDR3 reads CSVSPATSGSGETQYF. In DNA, the CDR3 is TGCAGCGTGAGCCCGGCGACTAGCGGGAGCGGAGAGACCCAGTACTTC.

The chain has TRBV4-1 and TRBJ2-7; 8 nucleotides align to TRBD2. This CDR3 comprises 14 residues. Losses at the gene ends were 3 bases for V and 4 bases for J; bases not matched to a gene: 5. Germline assignment: CDR1 MGHRA and CDR2 YSYEKL. The DNA of the CDR3 is TGCGCCAGCAGCCACTCGGGAGGGCCGTACGAGCAGTACTTC. Its protein is CASSHSGGPYEQYF.

The chain couples TRBV5-4 to TRBJ2-1; TRBD2 matches at 7 bases. CDR1 and CDR2 (germline): SGHNT, YYREEE (reference sequence). The CDR3 extends over 14 amino acids. The J segment lost 7 bases and the V segment lost 4 bases, leaving 8 bases of the junction unmatched. The CDR3, as DNA: TGTGCCAGCAGCGCCGGGGGGACCGTGAATGAGCAGTTCTTC. This sequence encodes CASSAGGTVNEQFF.

The chain joins TRBV18 to TRBJ1-1; D is undetermined. Trimming took off 8 bases at V and 0 bases at J, with 10 bases between the two ends. The CDR3 totals 13 residues. Germline CDR1 reads KGHSH; CDR2 reads LQKENI. CDR3 bases: TGTGCCAGCCGGGCGACTATGAACACTGAAGCTTTCTTT. It translates to CASRATMNTEAFF.

The rearrangement uses TRBV28 and TRBJ1-4; perhaps TRBD1 as D (6 bases). The ends were cut back, 8 bases at V and 0 bases at J, with 13 bases in the middle. The CDR3 has 15 amino acids. Germline assignment: CDR1 MDHEN and CDR2 SYDVKM. CDR3 in amino acids: CASGGTGATNEKLFF. DNA for the CDR3: TGTGCCAGCGGGGGCACAGGTGCAACTAATGAAAAACTGTTTTTT.

This clone was detected a few times. The chain employs TRBV4-2 and TRBJ2-2; D gene ambiguous. The germline CDR1 and CDR2 sequences are LGHNA and YNFKEQ. CDR3 size: 15 residues. Between the trimmed V and J ends, which lost 0 bases and 4 bases, there was a span of 9 bases. DNA for the CDR3: TGTGCCAGCAGCCAAGAAGTTGTTAGCACCGGGGAGCTGTTTTTT. Translating gives CASSQEVVSTGELFF.

The chain employs TRBV27 and TRBJ2-5; D gene ambiguous. The CDR3 has 16 amino acids. Germline loops: CDR1 MNHEY, CDR2 SMNVEV (reference sequence). V dropped 5 bases and J dropped 4 bases, with 20 bases sitting between them. The CDR3 reads CASSRASVRSGETQYF. Here the CDR3 DNA reads TGTGCCAGCAGTAGGGCGTCGGTCAGATCAGGAGAGACCCAGTACTTC.

This clone has a handful of counts. This chain uses TRBV21-1 with TRBJ2-7; the listed D gene, TRBD2, was not tested against the DNA. TRBV21-1 is a pseudogene locus. The CDR3 is made up of 19 amino acids. CDR3 DNA: TGTGCCAGCAGCACCCCCCCTAGCGGCAGAGTTCCTCCTAACTACGAGCAGTACTTC. Protein: CASSTPPSGRVPPNYEQYF.

The V call is TRBV4-2, the J call TRBJ2-5; TRBD1 agrees at 9 bases. Germline CDR1 and CDR2: LGHNA and YNFKEQ. Trimming removed 1 base from V and 5 bases from J; junction bases left unmatched: 2. The length of the CDR3 is 14 residues. Here the CDR3 reads CASSQGTGDETQYF. For the CDR3, the DNA is TGTGCCAGCAGCCAAGGGACAGGGGACGAGACCCAGTACTTC.

This clone appeared once. A much bigger clone sits one base away, suggesting this may be a read error. The chain carries TRBV30 and TRBJ1-3; D is ambiguous. CDR3 length: 16 residues. Trimming left V 0 bases short and J 1 base short, with 13 bases between. Germline lookup yields CDR1 GTSNPN and CDR2 SVGIG (reference sequence). CDR3 sequence (DNA): TGTGCCTGGAGTGTCCCACCAAGGGTTTCTGGAAACACCATATATTTT. Translation: CAWSVPPRVSGNTIYF.

The rearrangement uses TRBV7-9 and TRBJ2-5; D is undetermined. Per germline, CDR1 SEHNR and CDR2 FQNEAQ (reference sequence). The V end was cut by 1 base, the J end by 5 bases, with 11 bases between. The CDR3 length is 14 residues. The CDR3 region is CASSLGLGGETQYF. In nucleotides, the CDR3 is TGTGCCAGCAGCTTAGGACTGGGTGGGGAGACCCAGTACTTC.

This clone was picked up one time. The V call is TRBV5-1, the J call TRBJ2-7, with 12 nucleotides matching TRBD2. Germline V gives CDR1 SGHRS, CDR2 YFSETQ. V shed 4 bases, J shed 2 bases, and the junction held 7 bases outside the gene matches. The CDR3 contains 16 residues. The CDR3: CASSPEGLAGTYEQYF. The CDR3 DNA is TGCGCCAGCAGCCCCGAAGGACTAGCGGGGACCTACGAGCAGTACTTC.

Worth noting for this clone: Different DNA sequences within this sample yield the same CDR3. The V call is TRBV5-6, the J call TRBJ2-7; a weak D match, TRBD2 (5 bases). The CDR3 is 12 residues long. The germline CDR1 and CDR2 sequences are SGHDT and YYEEEE. Trimming removed 4 bases from V and 1 base from J, with 6 bases in between. The CDR3 spells CASSRDSYEQYF. Here the CDR3 DNA reads TGTGCCAGCAGCCGGGATTCCTACGAGCAGTACTTC.

The rearrangement joins TRBV7-9 to TRBJ2-7; D is unclear. This CDR3 region has 17 residues. The V end lost 5 bases, the J end lost 7 bases, and 27 bases lay between the germline ends. From germline, CDR1 is SEHNR and CDR2 FQNEAQ (reference sequence). The CDR3 loop reads CASSPSTPDPSRGEQYF. In DNA form, the CDR3 reads TGTGCCAGCAGCCCCTCGACGCCCGACCCCTCGAGAGGAGAGCAGTACTTC.

This chain joins TRBV9 and TRBJ1-5; a possible D gene is TRBD1 (5 bases). Germline assignment: CDR1 SGDLS and CDR2 YYNGEE. V was trimmed by 2 bases and J by 3 bases, leaving 6 bases between them. CDR3 size: 13 residues. CDR3 amino acids: CASSVGTNQPQHF. The CDR3 bases are TGTGCCAGCAGCGTTGGGACCAATCAGCCCCAGCATTTT.

V usage is TRBV4-2 and J usage is TRBJ2-7, with D perhaps TRBD2 (6 bases). CDR3 size: 16 residues. Trimming took 1 base from V and 7 from J, leaving 20 bases between them. Germline values: CDR1 LGHNA, CDR2 YNFKEQ. The CDR3: CASSQGTGTSDREQYF. The CDR3 region has the DNA TGTGCCAGCAGCCAAGGGACCGGGACTTCCGATAGAGAGCAGTACTTC.

This chain connects TRBV28 to TRBJ2-7, with TRBD1 matching 8 bases. Germline-derived CDR1 and CDR2 are MDHEN and SYDVKM. CDR3 size: 15 residues. V was clipped by 6 bases and J by 3 bases; unmatched bases: 10. The CDR3 loop reads CASSFPPGQDYEQYF. The CDR3, as DNA: TGTGCCAGCAGCTTCCCACCGGGACAGGACTACGAGCAGTACTTC.

This clone was seen once. The DNA of the CDR3 is TGTGCCAGCAGCTGGGGCCCTACGGGGGAAGAGACCCAGTACTTC. The encoded protein is CASSWGPTGEETQYF. The chain is built from TRBV7-7 and TRBJ2-5, with a weak D call TRBD2 (6 bases). The germline V gene has CDR1 SSHAT and CDR2 FNYEAQ (reference sequence). The CDR3 has 15 residues. V was trimmed by 4 bases and J by 3 bases, leaving 15 bases between them.

The rearrangement links TRBV30 to TRBJ2-1; D is perhaps TRBD1 (7 bases). Trimming pared 4 bases from V and 2 bases from J, leaving 18 bases between. The V gene's germline CDR1 is GTSNPN and CDR2 SVGIG (reference sequence). The CDR3 extends over 16 amino acids. CDR3 sequence reads: CAWKRLGGGTYNEQFF. CDR3 in DNA: TGTGCCTGGAAACGGTTAGGAGGGGGCACCTACAATGAGCAGTTCTTC.

The chain is built from TRBV14 and TRBJ2-1; the D gene could be TRBD1 or TRBD2 (5 bases each). This CDR3 has 13 amino acids. Deletions cut 0 bases from V and 12 bases from J, with 12 bases between. Germline-derived CDR1 and CDR2 are SGHDN and FVKESK. The CDR3 DNA sequence: TGTGCCAGCAGCCAAGATCTAACCGGGACGCAGTTCTTC. Its translation is CASSQDLTGTQFF.

With respect to this clone: Different DNA sequences within this sample yield the same CDR3. The chain is built from TRBV5-1 and TRBJ2-7; D is perhaps TRBD1 (6 bases). Per germline, CDR1 SGHRS and CDR2 YFSETQ. With 2 bases removed from V and 0 bases from J, the gap between germline ends came to 9 bases. CDR3 size: 14 residues. The CDR3 loop is CASSFQGSSYEQYF. CDR3 bases: TGCGCCAGCAGCTTTCAGGGGTCCTCCTACGAGCAGTACTTC.

V and J are TRBV6-1 and TRBJ2-2; 8 bases map to TRBD2. Germline loops: CDR1 MNHNS, CDR2 SASEGT. With V trimmed by 4 bases and J by 4 bases, 8 bases remained unmatched. This CDR3 comprises 16 residues. The CDR3 region is CASSGAPGGPTGELFF. CDR3 coding DNA: TGTGCCAGCAGTGGGGCTCCGGGAGGGCCCACCGGGGAGCTGTTTTTT.

The chain uses TRBV28 and TRBJ2-1; D not certain. Germline CDR1 MDHEN, CDR2 SYDVKM. V was cut by 5 bases and J by 3 bases, with 14 bases left in between. There are 15 residues in the CDR3. CDR3 region: CASSPQGRGYNEQFF. The CDR3 bases are TGTGCCAGCAGTCCCCAAGGCCGCGGCTACAATGAGCAGTTCTTC.

V gene TRBV28 combines with J gene TRBJ2-5, with D perhaps given as TRBD1 or TRBD2 (6 bases each). This CDR3 region has 13 residues. Deletions cut 5 bases from V and 6 bases from J, with 13 bases between. Germline values: CDR1 MDHEN, CDR2 SYDVKM. The CDR3 sequence: CASSVRGGQTQYF. CDR3 coding DNA: TGTGCCAGCAGTGTCAGGGGAGGACAGACCCAGTACTTC.

This chain uses TRBV7-2 with TRBJ1-2; 7 nucleotides match TRBD1. The CDR3 totals 14 residues. V gave up 4 bases and J gave up 8 bases; unmatched junction bases: 10. Germline CDR1 is SGHTA and CDR2 is FQGNSA. The CDR3 DNA is TGTGCCAGCAGCTCGGCTCAGGGGGTAGCCGGCTACACCTTC. Encoded protein: CASSSAQGVAGYTF. The variable domain in full, with the rest retrieved from reference TRBV7-2 and TRBJ1-2, is GAGVSQSPSNKVTEKGKDVELRCDPISGHTALYWYRQSLGQGLEFLIYFQGNSAPDKSGLPSDRFSAERTGGSVSTLTIQRTQQEDSAVYLCASSSAQGVAGYTFGSGTRLTVV.

The V call is TRBV10-1, the J call TRBJ2-3; the D gene is possibly TRBD1 (5 bases). CDR3 length: 13 amino acids. Germline lookup yields CDR1 WNHNN and CDR2 SYGVQD (reference sequence). V gave up 8 bases and J gave up 4 bases, with 13 bases separating them. CDR3 sequence (DNA): TGCGCCAGCCAGAACCAGGGTGCAGATACGCAGTATTTT. Residues: CASQNQGADTQYF.

V usage is TRBV5-6 and J usage is TRBJ2-1; TRBD2 might be the D (5 bases). V lost 4 bases to trimming and J lost 13 bases, with 15 bases between them. This CDR3 is 12 amino acids long. CDR1 and CDR2 (germline): SGHDT, YYEEEE. CDR3 residues: CASSPGKWTQFF. In DNA form, the CDR3 reads TGTGCCAGCAGCCCCGGGAAGTGGACCCAGTTCTTC.

Worth noting for this clone: The same CDR3 also results from other DNA sequences found in this sample. The chain carries TRBV7-9 and TRBJ1-1, with a weak D call TRBD1 (5 bases). V was trimmed by 5 bases and J by 1 base, leaving 5 bases between them. This CDR3 is built from 12 residues. Per germline, CDR1 SEHNR and CDR2 FQNEAQ (reference sequence). CDR3 sequence: CASSRGNTEAFF. CDR3 in DNA: TGTGCCAGCAGCAGGGGGAACACTGAAGCTTTCTTT.

The chain employs TRBV2 and TRBJ1-4; D is possibly TRBD1 (5 bases). CDR3 length: 16 amino acids. V gave up 4 bases and J gave up 0 bases, with 12 bases separating them. Germline V gene data show CDR1 as SNHLY and CDR2 as FYNNEI. The CDR3 nucleotides read TGTGCCAGCAGTGTAGTTGGGGGACCAACTAATGAAAAACTGTTTTTT. It is translated as CASSVVGGPTNEKLFF. Full variable domain (missing parts from reference TRBV2 and TRBJ1-4): EPEVTQTPSHQVTQMGQEVILRCVPISNHLYFYWYRQILGQKVEFLVSFYNNEISEKSEIFDDQFSVERPDGSNFTLKIRSTKLEDSAMYFCASSVVGGPTNEKLFFGSGTQLSVL.

This clone has just one count. The genes are TRBV15 and TRBJ2-7; D may match TRBD1 or TRBD2 (6 bases each). Deletions cut 1 base from V and 1 base from J, with 14 bases between. The length of the CDR3 is 16 residues. CDR1 and CDR2 from the germline V gene are LNHNV and YYDKDF (reference sequence). CDR3 nucleotides: TGTGCCACCAGCAGAGGGGGGGCAGGTCGGTCCTACGAGCAGTACTTC. This gives the protein CATSRGGAGRSYEQYF.

This clone was detected only once. V and J are TRBV6-1 and TRBJ2-1, with unresolved D. CDR1 and CDR2 (germline): MNHNS, SASEGT. CDR3 size: 14 residues. Trimming took 7 bases from V and 2 from J, leaving 12 bases between them. CDR3 DNA: TGTGCCAGCACAGTCCCCGTGACCTACAATGAGCAGTTCTTC. Translation: CASTVPVTYNEQFF.